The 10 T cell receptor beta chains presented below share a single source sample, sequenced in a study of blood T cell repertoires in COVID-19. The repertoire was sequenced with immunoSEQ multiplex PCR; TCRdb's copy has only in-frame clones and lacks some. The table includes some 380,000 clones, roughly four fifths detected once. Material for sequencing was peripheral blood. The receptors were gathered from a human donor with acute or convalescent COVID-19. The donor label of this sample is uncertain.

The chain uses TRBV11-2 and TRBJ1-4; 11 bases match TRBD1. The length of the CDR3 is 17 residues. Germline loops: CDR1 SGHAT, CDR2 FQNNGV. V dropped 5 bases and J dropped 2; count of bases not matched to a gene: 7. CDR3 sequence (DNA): TGTGCCAGCAGCGACCCGGACAGGGGGCGTACTAATGAAAAACTGTTTTTT. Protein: CASSDPDRGRTNEKLFF.

The CDR3 bases are TGTGCCAGCAGCCTAAGACAGGATGGTAATGAAAAACTGTTTTTT. Its protein is CASSLRQDGNEKLFF. J is TRBJ1-4 and V is TRBV5-4; perhaps TRBD1 as D (6 bases). The CDR3 loop spans 15 amino acids. The V gene lost 4 bases and the J gene lost 4 bases, with 14 bases spanning the gap. From germline, CDR1 is SGHNT and CDR2 YYREEE (reference sequence).

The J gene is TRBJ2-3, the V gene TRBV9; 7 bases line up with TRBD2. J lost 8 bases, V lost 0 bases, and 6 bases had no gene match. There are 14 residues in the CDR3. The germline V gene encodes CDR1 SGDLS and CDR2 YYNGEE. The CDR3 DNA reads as TGTGCCAGCAGCGTAGAGGGAGGGGCCGCTACGCAGTATTTT. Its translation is CASSVEGGAATQYF.

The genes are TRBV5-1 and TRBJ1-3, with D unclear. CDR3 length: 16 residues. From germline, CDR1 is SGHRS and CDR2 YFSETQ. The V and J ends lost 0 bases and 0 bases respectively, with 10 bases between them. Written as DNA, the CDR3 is TGCGCCAGCAGCTTGGCCGCAGCGGTCTCTGGAAACACCATATATTTT. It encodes CASSLAAAVSGNTIYF.

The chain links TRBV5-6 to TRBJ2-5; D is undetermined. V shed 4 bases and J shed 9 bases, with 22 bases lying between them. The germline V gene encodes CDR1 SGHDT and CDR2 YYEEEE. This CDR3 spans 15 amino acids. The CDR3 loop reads CASSRFGPSPWAQYF. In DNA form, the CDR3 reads TGTGCCAGCAGCAGGTTTGGGCCAAGCCCTTGGGCCCAGTACTTC. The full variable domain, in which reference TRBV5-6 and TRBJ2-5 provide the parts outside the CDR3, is DAGVTQSPTHLIKTRGQQVTLRCSPKSGHDTVSWYQQALGQGPQFIFQYYEEEERQRGNFPDRFSGHQFPNYSSELNVNALLLGDSALYLCASSRFGPSPWAQYFGPGTRLLVL.

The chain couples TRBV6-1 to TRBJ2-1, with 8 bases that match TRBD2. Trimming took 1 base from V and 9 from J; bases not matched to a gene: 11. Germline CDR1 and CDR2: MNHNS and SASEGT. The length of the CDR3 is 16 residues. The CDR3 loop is CASSEVAGREVGEQFF. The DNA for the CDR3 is TGTGCCAGCAGTGAAGTGGCCGGGAGGGAAGTGGGTGAGCAGTTCTTC.

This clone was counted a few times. The CDR3 region is CASSQVTDPYNEQFF. The DNA for the CDR3 is TGCGCCAGCAGCCAAGTGACTGACCCGTACAATGAGCAGTTCTTC. The chain combines TRBV4-1 with TRBJ2-1; D gene uncertain. Germline V gene lookup returns CDR1 MGHRA and CDR2 YSYEKL. The CDR3 spans 15 residues. Between the trimmed V and J ends, which lost 1 base and 4 bases, there was a span of 11 bases.

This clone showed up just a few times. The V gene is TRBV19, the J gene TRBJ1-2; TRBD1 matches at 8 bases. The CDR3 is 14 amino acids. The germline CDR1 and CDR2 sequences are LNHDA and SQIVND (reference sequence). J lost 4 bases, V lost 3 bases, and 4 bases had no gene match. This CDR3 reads CASSIVQGAYGYTF. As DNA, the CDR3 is TGTGCCAGTAGTATTGTCCAGGGGGCCTATGGCTACACCTTC.

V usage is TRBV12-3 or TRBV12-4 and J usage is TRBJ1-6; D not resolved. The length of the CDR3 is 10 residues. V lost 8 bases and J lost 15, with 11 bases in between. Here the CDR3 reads CASAGAVLHF. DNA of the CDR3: TGTGCCAGCGCGGGTGCAGTCCTCCACTTT.

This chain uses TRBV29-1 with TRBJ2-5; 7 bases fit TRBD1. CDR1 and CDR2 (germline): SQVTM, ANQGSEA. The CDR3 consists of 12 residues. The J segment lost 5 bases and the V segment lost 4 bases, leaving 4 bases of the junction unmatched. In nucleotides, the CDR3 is TGCAGCGTTGTGAGGGGGCCTGAGACCCAGTACTTC. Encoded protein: CSVVRGPETQYF.